Listed here is a single T cell receptor (beta chain). Its target is unknown. This specimen belongs to a study of cytomegalovirus exposure and HLA in healthy donors. Repertoires were generated with immunoSEQ multiplex PCR, while TCRdb's copy carries only in-frame clones and drops some. Counted here are about 67,000 clones, about 93% occurring once; the ten biggest clones make up 0.5% to 0.75%. Broader study findings: Associated with cytomegalovirus, according to the listing, were 150 to 200 TCR beta chains.

Sequenced input: PBMCs. The sequence derives from a woman aged 18-35 years in good health and CMV-seronegative.

This CDR3 reads CASSLMYGQGRVTEAFF. CDR3 sequence (DNA): TGTGCCAGCAGCCTGATGTACGGACAGGGGAGGGTCACTGAAGCTTTCTTT. This chain connects TRBV6-4 to TRBJ1-1; 9 nucleotides agree with TRBD1. CDR3 length: 17 amino acids. The V segment lost 6 bases and the J segment 4 bases; nucleotides outside the gene matches: 15. Germline V gene sequence: CDR1 MRHNA, CDR2 SNTAGT.